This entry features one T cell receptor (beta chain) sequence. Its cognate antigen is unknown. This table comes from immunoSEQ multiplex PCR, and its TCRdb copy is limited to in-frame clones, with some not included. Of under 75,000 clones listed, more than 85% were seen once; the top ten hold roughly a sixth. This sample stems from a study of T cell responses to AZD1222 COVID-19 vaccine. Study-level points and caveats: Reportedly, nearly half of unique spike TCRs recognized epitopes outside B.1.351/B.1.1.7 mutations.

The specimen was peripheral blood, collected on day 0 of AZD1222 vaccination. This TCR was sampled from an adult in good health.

CDR3 in amino acids: CASSQGGGASTDTQYF. The CDR3 nucleotides read TGCGCCAGCAGCCAAGGCGGTGGGGCCAGCACAGATACGCAGTATTTT. This chain joins TRBV4-1 and TRBJ2-3; a weak D match, TRBD1 (5 bases). The V gene's germline CDR1 is MGHRA and CDR2 YSYEKL. Trimming took 1 base from V and 0 from J, leaving 11 bases between them. The CDR3 sequence is 16 residues long.